These T cell receptor beta chains were read from a single sample in a study of regulatory T cells in long-lasting Graves disease. TCRdb reanalysed the multiplex PCR reads using MiXCR and keeps one entry per CDR3 protein. This table holds about 620,000 distinct CDR3 sequences, approximately 15% found once. These data were also reused for a study on T cells in Graves' hyperthyroidism and ophthalmopathy.

The sequencing used peripheral blood mononuclear cells (PBMCs), collected at new diagnosis, from a patient treated with antithyroid drugs. The receptors stem from a woman younger than 45 with Graves disease. Both conserved end residues are part of each CDR3. D genes are given only for firm matches. Clone sizes are given selectively: once, few, many, or a class where the clone is expanded.

j_call | v_call | clone_size | d_call | cdr3_nt | cdr3_aa
TRBJ2-1 | TRBV3-1 | . | . | TGTGCCAGCAGCGCCCAGACAAGCAATGAGCAGTTCTTC | CASSAQTSNEQFF
TRBJ2-3 | TRBV3-1 | . | TRBD2 | TGTGCCAGCAGCCAAGCCGATCCGGGACTAGCGGGGGTCACAGATACGCAGTATTTT | CASSQADPGLAGVTDTQYF
TRBJ2-7 | TRBV18 | . | TRBD1 | TGTGCCACCACACCCGGGACAGGGGACGAGCAGTACTTC | CATTPGTGDEQYF
TRBJ2-3 | TRBV5-6 | few | TRBD2 | TGTGCCAGCAGCATGACTAGCGGCCTGGACTACAACAAGCAGTATTTT | CASSMTSGLDYNKQYF
TRBJ1-1 | TRBV20-1 | . | . | TGCAGTGCTAGAGACCCTACAGGAGCTTTCTTT | CSARDPTGAFF
TRBJ1-1 | TRBV5-1 | many | TRBD1 | TGCGCCAGCAGCTTGGATGGACAGGGGGCTAACACTGAAGCTTTCTTT | CASSLDGQGANTEAFF
TRBJ1-2 | TRBV19 | many | . | TGTGCCAGCAGCCGCGGAGAGAACTATGGCTACACCTTC | CASSRGENYGYTF
TRBJ2-1 | TRBV9 | few | TRBD2 | TGTGCCAGCAGCGTCTCGGGACTAGCGGGGCCAAGGGGGCAGTTCTTC | CASSVSGLAGPRGQFF
TRBJ2-5 | TRBV2 | once | . | TGTGCCAGCTTACAGGGAATCCAAGAGACCCAGTACTTC | CASLQGIQETQYF
TRBJ2-3 | TRBV5-1 | many | . | TGCGCCAGCCGGACCGCCGACCGGGATACGCAGTATTTT | CASRTADRDTQYF
TRBJ1-1 | TRBV2 | few | . | TGTGCCAGCAGTGAGGACGGGCAGGGAAGGACTGAAGCTTTCTTT | CASSEDGQGRTEAFF
TRBJ2-5 | TRBV28 | . | TRBD1 | TGTGCCAGCTCCAGGGACAGGGTCCGATGGGAGACCCAGTACTTC | CASSRDRVRWETQYF
TRBJ1-5 | TRBV6-1 | . | TRBD1 | TGTGCCAGCACCTCGGACAGGGAGTGGTATCAGCCCCAGCATTTT | CASTSDREWYQPQHF
TRBJ2-5 | TRBV4-1 | . | . | TGCGCCAGCAGCCAAGAACGACTCGCCAGGGAGACCCAGTACTTC | CASSQERLARETQYF
TRBJ2-3 | TRBV7-3 | many | TRBD2 | TGTGCCAGCGAGTCGGGTAGCGGGAGATCACAGACGCAGTATTTT | CASESGSGRSQTQYF
TRBJ2-1 | TRBV11-1 | many | . | TGTGCCAGCAGCTTGCCAGGGCCGAATGAGCAGTTCTTC | CASSLPGPNEQFF
TRBJ1-1 | TRBV9 | . | . | TGTGCCAGCAGCCAACTACAGGGGAACACTGAAGCTTTCTTT | CASSQLQGNTEAFF
TRBJ2-7 | TRBV9 | . | TRBD1 | TGTGCCAGCAGCCCCGGGACAGGGACCTCCTACGAGCAGTACTTC | CASSPGTGTSYEQYF
TRBJ1-3 | TRBV9 | few | . | TGTGCCAGCAGCGTAAGGGGGGACGGAAACACCATATATTTT | CASSVRGDGNTIYF
TRBJ2-2 | TRBV19 | . | . | TGTGCCAGTAGTATTCTTCCGGGATCCGGGGAGCTGCTTTTT | CASSILPGSGELLF
TRBJ2-7 | TRBV27 | . | . | TGTGCCAGCAGTTCCCCCCCAGGACTAAGGTACTTC | CASSSPPGLRYF
TRBJ2-3 | TRBV29-1 | few | . | TGCAGCGTTGTCCCCGGGCATCGCACAGATACGCAGTATTTT | CSVVPGHRTDTQYF
TRBJ2-2 | TRBV9 | . | . | TGTGCCAGCAGCGTCGACGAAGGGGAGCTGTTTTTT | CASSVDEGELFF
TRBJ2-7 | TRBV9 | . | . | TGTGCCAGCAGCGCCGGGACGGATACTTACTACGAGCAGTACTTC | CASSAGTDTYYEQYF
TRBJ2-1 | TRBV28 | few | . | TGTGCCACCATCGGACAGAACAATGAGCAGTTCTTC | CATIGQNNEQFF
TRBJ2-2 | TRBV19 | once | TRBD2 | TGTGCCAGTAGTATAGGACTAGCGGGAGGAAGGACCGGGGAGCTGTTTTTT | CASSIGLAGGRTGELFF